Following are 15 T cell receptor beta chains from one sample sequenced in a study of CD4 T cells in relation to SARS-CoV-2 and coronaviruses. CD4+ T cells from unexposed donors were obtained before the COVID-19 pandemic (2011-2018). The repertoire was sequenced with immunoSEQ multiplex PCR; TCRdb's copy has only in-frame clones and lacks some. The sample has more than 55,000 clones, just over 85% seen once. What was sequenced was memory CD4+ T cells from PBMCs. These receptors were obtained from a human donor in good health.

This sequence joins TRBV5-1 and TRBJ2-2, with 11 bases identical to TRBD2. The CDR3 is 15 amino acids. Germline V gene lookup returns CDR1 SGHRS and CDR2 YFSETQ. J lost 7 bases, V lost 5 bases, and 7 bases had no gene match. The CDR3 spells CASSFGLAGIGELFF. The CDR3 nucleotides read TGCGCCAGCAGTTTCGGACTAGCGGGTATCGGGGAGCTGTTTTTT.

The chain joins TRBV5-6 to TRBJ1-5, with a tentative D call TRBD1 (5 bases). The CDR3 is made up of 15 amino acids. V lost 2 bases, J lost 0 bases, and 9 bases lay in between. Germline CDR1 is SGHDT and CDR2 is YYEEEE. CDR3: CASSLRGYSNQPQHF. DNA of the CDR3: TGTGCCAGCAGCTTAAGGGGCTATAGCAATCAGCCCCAGCATTTT.

This chain uses TRBV29-1 with TRBJ2-7; 9 nucleotides align to TRBD2. This CDR3 region has 13 residues. CDR1 and CDR2 from the germline V gene are SQVTM and ANQGSEA. The V segment lost 7 bases and the J segment 6 bases; nucleotides outside the gene matches: 10. The CDR3 spells CSAALAGRIEQYF. The CDR3 DNA reads as TGCAGCGCCGCCCTAGCGGGAAGAATCGAGCAGTACTTC.

The chain is built from TRBV5-6 and TRBJ2-2; D is tentatively TRBD1 or TRBD2 (5 bases each). Trimming took off 5 bases at V and 2 bases at J, with 16 bases between the two ends. Germline lookup yields CDR1 SGHDT and CDR2 YYEEEE. CDR3 length: 16 residues. CDR3 nucleotides: TGTGCCAGCAGTCTGGACGGGACGGGTAACACCGGGGAGCTGTTTTTT. This codes for CASSLDGTGNTGELFF.

V usage is TRBV11-2 and J usage is TRBJ2-4; the match to TRBD1 covers 9 bases. The germline V gene has CDR1 SGHAT and CDR2 FQNNGV. V dropped 5 bases and J dropped 0; count of bases not matched to a gene: 14. CDR3 size: 19 residues. CDR3 sequence: CASSRRTWTGAGAKNIQYF. In DNA form, the CDR3 reads TGTGCCAGCAGCCGACGCACCTGGACAGGGGCTGGAGCCAAAAACATTCAGTACTTC. The complete variable domain, with remaining parts taken from reference TRBV11-2 and TRBJ2-4, reads EAGVAQSPRYKIIEKRQSVAFWCNPISGHATLYWYQQILGQGPKLLIQFQNNGVVDDSQLPKDRFSAERLKGVDSTLKIQPAKLEDSAVYLCASSRRTWTGAGAKNIQYFGAGTRLSVL.

The chain employs TRBV28 and TRBJ2-4; D is possibly TRBD1 (6 bases). Germline V gene sequence: CDR1 MDHEN, CDR2 SYDVKM. V dropped 5 bases and J dropped 16 bases, with 21 bases sitting between them. The CDR3 totals 13 residues. The CDR3 nucleotides are TGTGCCAGCAGTCCATTCTTGGGGGCCCTTTCCTACTTC. Translation gives CASSPFLGALSYF.

In DNA, the CDR3 is TGTGCCAGTAGTATAGATCTCGGGGTATTAACTGAAGCTTTCTTT. Protein sequence: CASSIDLGVLTEAFF. The chain is built from TRBV19 and TRBJ1-1; no clear D. Trimming cost V 0 bases and J 5 bases, with 13 bases left between them. The V gene's germline CDR1 is LNHDA and CDR2 SQIVND (reference sequence). CDR3 length equals 15 residues.

The rearrangement joins TRBV7-2 to TRBJ2-3, with no clear D. The CDR3 spans 15 residues. Trimming took off 7 bases at V and 1 base at J, with 15 bases between the two ends. Germline CDR1 reads SGHTA; CDR2 reads FQGNSA. The CDR3 here is CASTPTVSRTDTQYF. The DNA for the CDR3 is TGTGCCAGCACCCCCACCGTGAGCCGCACAGATACGCAGTATTTT.

The rearrangement joins TRBV24-1 to TRBJ2-1; a weak D match, TRBD1 (6 bases). Germline V gene sequence: CDR1 KGHDR, CDR2 SFDVKD. Trimming left V 3 bases short and J 13 bases short, with 15 bases between. This CDR3 is 13 amino acids long. This CDR3 is CATSDPPQGQQFF. In DNA, the CDR3 is TGTGCCACCAGTGATCCCCCCCAGGGGCAACAGTTCTTC.

V and J are TRBV6-5 and TRBJ1-1; a weak D match, TRBD1 (5 bases). The germline CDR1 and CDR2 sequences are MNHEY and SVGAGI. The ends were cut back, 4 bases at V and 7 bases at J, with 10 bases in the middle. CDR3 length: 12 residues. The CDR3 DNA reads as TGTGCCAGCAGTTTCAGGGTCGGTGAAGCTTTCTTT. This encodes CASSFRVGEAFF.

The V and J genes are TRBV5-6 and TRBJ2-1; D may be TRBD2 (6 bases). The germline V and J ends were trimmed by 6 bases and 2 bases, with 15 bases remaining between them. The germline V gene has CDR1 SGHDT and CDR2 YYEEEE. The CDR3 runs to 15 residues. Here the CDR3 DNA reads TGTGCCAGCACCCTGGGGCGGGAACCCTACAATGAGCAGTTCTTC. This gives the protein CASTLGREPYNEQFF.

The chain joins TRBV2 to TRBJ2-7, with D unclear. Between the trimmed V and J ends, which lost 4 bases and 5 bases, there was a span of 12 bases. The length of the CDR3 is 13 residues. Germline CDR1 is SNHLY and CDR2 is FYNNEI. The CDR3 spells CASSGRSSNEQYF. The CDR3 DNA sequence: TGTGCCAGCAGTGGGCGGAGTAGTAACGAGCAGTACTTC.

V and J are TRBV25-1 and TRBJ2-5; 8 bases match TRBD2. V lost 4 bases, J lost 9 bases, and 13 bases stayed unmatched. Germline CDR1 reads MGHDK; CDR2 reads SYGVNS. The length of the CDR3 is 15 residues. CDR3 sequence reads: CASSAKGLGGGAQYF. In nucleotides, the CDR3 is TGTGCCAGCAGTGCTAAGGGACTAGGAGGGGGAGCCCAGTACTTC.

The CDR3 bases are TGTGCCTGGAGGGTCAAGACTAGCGAATACAATGAGCAGTTCTTC. The encoded protein is CAWRVKTSEYNEQFF. This chain joins TRBV30 and TRBJ2-1, with 8 positions matching TRBD2. Unmatched junction bases numbered 8, after V lost 3 bases and J lost 4 bases. Per germline, CDR1 GTSNPN and CDR2 SVGIG (reference sequence). The CDR3 contains 15 residues. The complete variable domain, with remaining parts taken from reference TRBV30 and TRBJ2-1, reads SQTIHQWPATLVQPVGSPLSLECTVEGTSNPNLYWYRQAAGRGLQLLFYSVGIGQISSEVPQNLSASRPQDRQFILSSKKLLLSDSGFYLCAWRVKTSEYNEQFFGPGTRLTVL.

V and J are TRBV25-1 and TRBJ2-7; D is perhaps TRBD1 or TRBD2 (5 bases each). The CDR3 extends over 16 amino acids. Between the trimmed V and J ends, which lost 4 bases and 2 bases, there was a span of 18 bases. Per germline, CDR1 MGHDK and CDR2 SYGVNS. CDR3 sequence (DNA): TGTGCCAGCAGTGTACACCGGGACGGAAATACCTACGAGCAGTACTTC. This gives the protein CASSVHRDGNTYEQYF.